The 15 T cell receptor beta chains below were found in one sample sequenced in a study of low-dose radiotherapy and immunotherapy resistance in tumors. First-strand cDNA used TRAV- and TRBV-specific primers, covering alpha and beta chains. The TCRs were subjected to amplification over approximately 20 PCR cycles employing a constant-region primer in conjunction with a V-primer adapter. TCRdb re-called the reads through MiXCR, storing one row per CDR3 protein. This repertoire shows tens of thousands of distinct CDR3 sequences, approximately 22% found once; its top ten account for 9.5% to 15%. Time point meaning: after trial treatment. Treatment defined: LDRT plus nivolumab, ipilimumab, low-dose cyclophosphamide and aspirin (RACIN trial). The sample was PBMCs, taken after low-dose radiotherapy plus immunotherapy. The source of these receptors is a female donor with ovarian cancer.

The genes are TRBV6-6 and TRBJ1-5; D perhaps matches TRBD1 (5 bases). The V end lost 1 base, the J end lost 2 bases, and 12 bases lay between the germline ends. This CDR3 has 16 amino acids. Germline CDR1 MNHNY, CDR2 SVGAGI (reference sequence). The CDR3 nucleotides are TGTGCCAGCAGTTACTTTGGCAGGACACGCAATCAGCCCCAGCATTTT. Encoded protein: CASSYFGRTRNQPQHF.

With respect to this clonotype: A read error likely explains this, since a far larger clone differs by one base. The V gene is TRBV9, the J gene TRBJ2-1, with TRBD2 matching 10 bases. V was clipped by 0 bases and J by 10 bases; unmatched bases: 7. Germline assignment: CDR1 SGDLS and CDR2 YYNGEE. CDR3 length: 15 residues. The CDR3 region is CASSVEASGSYEQFF. The CDR3, as DNA: TGTGCCAGCAGCGTAGAGGCTAGCGGGAGTTACGAGCAGTTCTTC.

This clonotype was detected many times. This chain links TRBV28 with TRBJ2-5, with TRBD2 matching 15 bases. V lost 5 bases, J lost 4 bases, and 11 bases stayed unmatched. The CDR3 consists of 18 residues. Germline V gene sequence: CDR1 MDHEN, CDR2 SYDVKM. CDR3 protein: CASSPSGLAGGPGETQYF. Written as DNA, the CDR3 is TGTGCCAGCAGTCCATCAGGACTAGCGGGGGGGCCCGGAGAGACCCAGTACTTC.

At least ten counts were recorded for this clonotype. V and J are TRBV29-1 and TRBJ2-3; D is tentatively TRBD1 or TRBD2 (7 bases each). The CDR3 is 14 residues long. Per the germline V gene, CDR1 is SQVTM and CDR2 is ANQGSEA. Trimming removed 7 bases from V and 4 bases from J, with 18 bases in between. The CDR3 is CSARGQRGPDTQYF. CDR3 in DNA: TGCAGCGCAAGGGGACAGCGGGGCCCAGATACGCAGTATTTT.

This clonotype has at least ten counts. J is TRBJ2-2 and V is TRBV20-1; TRBD1 is a possible D gene (6 bases). Germline V gene sequence: CDR1 DFQATT, CDR2 SNEGSKA (reference sequence). The CDR3 sequence is 15 residues long. The germline V and J ends were trimmed by 6 bases and 5 bases, with 19 bases remaining between them. In nucleotides, the CDR3 is TGCAGTGCCGCGACAGGCAGGGTTAATACCGGGGAGCTGTTTTTT. It codes for CSAATGRVNTGELFF.

There are a few counts of this clonotype. V gene TRBV9 combines with J gene TRBJ1-3; D unclear. V shed 2 bases and J shed 0 bases, with 6 bases lying between them. Germline-derived CDR1 and CDR2 are SGDLS and YYNGEE. The CDR3 runs 14 residues. The CDR3 region has the DNA TGTGCCAGCAGCGTTGCAATCTCTGGAAACACCATATATTTT. Amino acids: CASSVAISGNTIYF.

The sample holds many counts of this clonotype. The chain has TRBV27 and TRBJ1-4; 9 bases are a match to TRBD1. The germline V gene encodes CDR1 MNHEY and CDR2 SMNVEV (reference sequence). With V trimmed by 6 bases and J by 8 bases, 7 bases remained unmatched. There are 14 residues in the CDR3. As DNA, the CDR3 is TGTGCCAGCAGAGCACAGGGGGCGGGAGAAAAACTGTTTTTT. It encodes CASRAQGAGEKLFF.

This clonotype has only a few counts. The chain's CDR3 is CSARSQGVLDYEQYF. Written as DNA, the CDR3 is TGCAGTGCTAGAAGCCAGGGCGTCCTGGACTACGAGCAGTACTTC. This chain connects TRBV20-1 to TRBJ2-7, with D possibly TRBD1 on 5 matching bases. The CDR3 is 15 residues long. The V and J ends lost 2 bases and 3 bases respectively, with 17 bases between them. Looked up from germline, CDR1 is DFQATT and CDR2 is SNEGSKA (reference sequence).

This clonotype was counted ten times or more. The chain employs TRBV12-3 or TRBV12-4 and TRBJ1-1; tentatively, D is TRBD1 (5 bases). Trimming cost V 7 bases and J 10 bases, with 31 bases left between them. The CDR3 has 17 residues. CDR3: CASTPNLGRVSFSGAFF. As DNA, the CDR3 is TGTGCCAGCACTCCAAATCTCGGCAGGGTAAGTTTCAGCGGAGCTTTCTTT.

This clonotype was seen at least ten times. V gene TRBV4-1 combines with J gene TRBJ2-7; D is undetermined. The germline gives CDR1 MGHRA, CDR2 YSYEKL. The CDR3 length is 11 residues. V was pared by 2 bases and J by 5 bases, with 4 bases between. The CDR3 loop is CASSQFNEQYF. Written as DNA, the CDR3 is TGCGCCAGCAGCCAATTTAACGAGCAGTACTTC.

The sample holds many counts of this clonotype. The chain uses TRBV4-3 and TRBJ1-1; weak D call: TRBD1 (5 bases). The germline V gene encodes CDR1 LGHNA and CDR2 YSLEER. V was clipped by 4 bases and J by 2 bases, with 11 bases between them. The CDR3 totals 14 residues. The CDR3 DNA reads TGCGCCAGCAGCCTAGGACACTTAAACACTGAAGCTTTCTTT. Residues: CASSLGHLNTEAFF.

The rearrangement uses TRBV28 and TRBJ2-5, with a tentative D call TRBD1 (6 bases). V dropped 4 bases and J dropped 4 bases, with 16 bases sitting between them. Per germline, CDR1 MDHEN and CDR2 SYDVKM. The CDR3 spans 15 residues. DNA of the CDR3: TGTGCCAGCAGTTCCCCCCAGGGGTTGATAGAGACCCAGTACTTC. Translated, it gives CASSSPQGLIETQYF.

This clonotype was recorded at least ten times. The chain joins TRBV19 to TRBJ2-7, with 15 bases lining up with TRBD2. V trimming: 5 bases; J trimming: 5 bases; junction bases outside the gene matches: 4. The CDR3 consists of 15 residues. Germline V gives CDR1 LNHDA, CDR2 SQIVND (reference sequence). CDR3 sequence reads: CASSWTSGRADEQYF. The CDR3, as DNA: TGTGCCAGTAGTTGGACTAGCGGGAGGGCGGACGAGCAGTACTTC.

This clonotype has at least ten counts. The rearrangement links TRBV7-2 to TRBJ1-1; D not certain. Germline CDR1 SGHTA, CDR2 FQGNSA. The CDR3 has 12 amino acids. V lost 2 bases and J 6 bases, leaving 7 bases between the germline ends. The CDR3 is CASSLQAAEAFF. DNA for the CDR3: TGTGCCAGCAGCTTACAGGCAGCTGAAGCTTTCTTT. Using reference TRBV7-2 and TRBJ1-1 for the parts outside the CDR3, the full variable domain is GAGVSQSPSNKVTEKGKDVELRCDPISGHTALYWYRQSLGQGLEFLIYFQGNSAPDKSGLPSDRFSAERTGGSVSTLTIQRTQQEDSAVYLCASSLQAAEAFFGQGTRLTVV.

The chain recombines TRBV6-2 or TRBV6-3 with TRBJ2-7; TRBD2 matches at 9 bases. The CDR3 extends over 17 amino acids. V dropped 2 bases and J dropped 1; count of bases not matched to a gene: 9. The V gene's germline CDR1 is MNHEY and CDR2 SVGEGT. The CDR3 DNA sequence: TGTGCCAGCAGTTACGGGAGGGCTAGCGGGACGTCCTACGAGCAGTACTTC. This encodes CASSYGRASGTSYEQYF.